Given below is one TCR beta chain in context. This specimen comes from a study of blood T cell repertoires in COVID-19. The overall study: PBMCs, B-cell-depleted T cells, or T cells provided the cDNA or gDNA that made up the material.

Germline CDR1 MDHEN, CDR2 SYDVKM. This CDR3 comprises 17 residues. Trimming cost V 7 bases and J 4 bases, with 23 bases left between them. Two negative PCRs, clearance, or symptom resolution characterized the recovered Cohort 3 donors. Using immunoSEQ multiplex PCR, the repertoire was profiled, and TCRdb retains in-frame clones only, with some absent. This sample has over 250,000 clones, with approximately 90% found just once. What was sequenced was PBMCs or T cells enriched from blood (not recorded which). This receptor was identified in a woman in her late teens or twenties who had recovered from COVID-19. This rearrangement joins TRBV28 to TRBJ2-1, with D possibly being TRBD2 (6 bases). The CDR3 loop reads CASIPTSGWEAYNEQFF. CDR3 DNA: TGTGCCAGCATCCCTACATCAGGGTGGGAGGCTTACAATGAGCAGTTCTTC.